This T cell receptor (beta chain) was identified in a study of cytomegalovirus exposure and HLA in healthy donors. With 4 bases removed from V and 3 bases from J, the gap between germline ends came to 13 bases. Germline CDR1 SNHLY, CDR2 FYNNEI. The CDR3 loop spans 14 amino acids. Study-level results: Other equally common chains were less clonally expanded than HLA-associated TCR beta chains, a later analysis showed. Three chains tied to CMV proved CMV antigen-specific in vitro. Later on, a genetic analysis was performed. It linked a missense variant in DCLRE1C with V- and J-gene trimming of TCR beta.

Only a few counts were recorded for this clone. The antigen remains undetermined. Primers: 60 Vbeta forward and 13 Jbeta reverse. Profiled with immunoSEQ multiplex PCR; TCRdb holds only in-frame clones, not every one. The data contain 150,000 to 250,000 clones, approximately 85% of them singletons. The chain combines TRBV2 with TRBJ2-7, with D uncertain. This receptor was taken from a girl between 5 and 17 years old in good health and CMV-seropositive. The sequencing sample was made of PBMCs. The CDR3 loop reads CASSGRLPLYEQYF. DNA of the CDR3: TGTGCCAGCAGTGGTAGACTTCCCCTCTACGAGCAGTACTTC.